This TCR beta chain was recovered during a study of OX40 agonist ivuxolimab in advanced cancers. Notes on this clone: Its specificity is not known.

TCRdb's copy holds only in-frame clones and misses some; the assay was immunoSEQ multiplex PCR. The table lists 90,000 to 100,000 clones, around 90% of them singletons. V dropped 2 bases and J dropped 2 bases, with 3 bases sitting between them. Germline CDR1 and CDR2: SGHRS and YFSETQ. The CDR3 consists of 12 residues. Whole-study results and caveats: Near-lowest levels of clonal expansion characterized partial responders at 0.1-3.0 mg/kg.

The chain combines TRBV5-1 with TRBJ2-3, with D uncertain. The TCR comes from an adult with an advanced solid tumor such as melanoma, head and neck, liver or kidney cancer. Sequences were derived from CD4+ or CD8+ T cells sorted from blood, sampled in a trial of the OX40 agonist ivuxolimab. The CDR3 sequence is CASSLNTDTQYF. The CDR3, as DNA: TGCGCCAGCAGCTTAAACACAGATACGCAGTATTTT.